These 23 T cell receptor beta chains were all obtained from the same sample, sequenced in a study of shared clonotypes between healthy human individuals. Assay: immunoSEQ multiplex PCR; the TCRdb copy retains only in-frame clones and omits some. The profile shows hundreds of thousands of clones, more than 70% of them singletons. Specimen: memory CD4+ T cells sorted from blood. Subset noted: CD45RA-negative fraction. Receptor source: a woman aged 25 to 45 in good health.

To note about this clone: This specimen includes other DNA sequences encoding the same CDR3. J is TRBJ2-7 and V is TRBV5-8; 9 bases are shared with TRBD1. V gave up 4 bases and J gave up 4 bases; unmatched junction bases: 6. Germline CDR1 is SGHTS and CDR2 is YDEGEE. The CDR3 contains 14 residues. CDR3 loop: CASSRGTGPYEQYF. The CDR3 nucleotides are TGTGCCAGCAGCCGAGGGACAGGGCCTTACGAGCAGTACTTC.

Remarks on this clone: This same CDR3 is encoded by further DNA sequences in the sample. The chain uses TRBV6-1 and TRBJ2-3; TRBD2 might be the D (5 bases). The CDR3 contains 14 residues. The V gene's germline CDR1 is MNHNS and CDR2 SASEGT. V lost 3 bases and J 1 base, leaving 8 bases between the germline ends. CDR3 amino acids: CASSEVSGTDTQYF. The CDR3 DNA is TGTGCCAGCAGTGAGGTTAGCGGCACAGATACGCAGTATTTT.

The rearrangement links TRBV28 to TRBJ1-2; D is undetermined. CDR3 length: 14 amino acids. The germline V gene encodes CDR1 MDHEN and CDR2 SYDVKM. V lost 3 bases and J 4 bases, leaving 12 bases between the germline ends. The CDR3 protein is CASSLSWQIYGYTF. The CDR3 nucleotides read TGTGCCAGCAGTTTGTCTTGGCAGATCTATGGCTACACCTTC.

The chain carries TRBV6-4 and TRBJ2-1, with 10 positions matching TRBD1. V lost 6 bases and J lost 2; bases outside the gene matches: 4. Germline CDR1 reads MRHNA; CDR2 reads SNTAGT. The CDR3 runs 15 residues. The CDR3 sequence: CASSEDRGPYNEQFF. In nucleotides, the CDR3 is TGTGCCAGCAGCGAAGACAGGGGGCCCTACAATGAGCAGTTCTTC.

The V and J genes are TRBV21-1 and TRBJ2-7; the table calls TRBD1, which could not be checked here. TRBV21-1 is described as a pseudogene. The CDR3 sequence is 14 residues long. CDR3: CASSTPRGLSQGYF. CDR3 DNA sequence: TGTGCCAGCAGCACCCCAAGGGGGTTATCCCAGGGGTACTTC.

This clone was recorded only once. This chain links TRBV2 with TRBJ1-2; 8 positions agree with TRBD1. Germline V CDR1 and CDR2: SNHLY, FYNNEI. CDR3 length: 16 amino acids. J gave up 3 bases and V 3 bases, and 9 bases lay outside the gene matches. The CDR3 DNA follows: TGTGCCAGCAGTGACCCCAGGGGGCGCTGGGACTATGGCTACACCTTC. It translates to CASSDPRGRWDYGYTF.

This sequence joins TRBV28 and TRBJ1-2, with a tentative D call TRBD1 (5 bases). The V end was cut by 1 base, the J end by 2 bases, with 14 bases between. This CDR3 contains 16 residues. Germline-derived CDR1 and CDR2 are MDHEN and SYDVKM. CDR3 region: CASSLFASGSNYGYTF. Here the CDR3 DNA reads TGTGCCAGCAGTTTATTCGCTTCAGGGTCCAACTATGGCTACACCTTC.

The genes are TRBV29-1 and TRBJ2-3, with a tentative D call TRBD2 (5 bases). V was clipped by 6 bases and J by 1 base, with 14 bases between them. Germline V CDR1 and CDR2: SQVTM, ANQGSEA. The CDR3 loop spans 14 amino acids. CDR3 residues: CSVVRTYRTDTQYF. The CDR3 coding sequence is TGCAGCGTAGTTCGGACTTATCGCACAGATACGCAGTATTTT.

The J gene is TRBJ1-1, the V gene TRBV5-1, with a weak D call TRBD1 (5 bases). V was pared by 4 bases and J by 8 bases, with 15 bases between. Germline V gene data show CDR1 as SGHRS and CDR2 as YFSETQ. The CDR3 covers 13 residues. The CDR3: CASSNVRDGEAFF. The CDR3 nucleotides are TGCGCCAGCAGCAACGTCCGGGACGGAGAAGCTTTCTTT.

The V call is TRBV13, the J call TRBJ1-6; TRBD1 matches at 7 bases. The CDR3 length is 16 residues. With 5 bases clipped from V and 0 bases from J, the junction kept 4 bases outside the gene matches. Germline values: CDR1 PRHDT, CDR2 FYEKMQ (reference sequence). The CDR3 coding sequence is TGTGCCAGCAGCGTCCGACAGGGCTCCTATAATTCACCCCTCCACTTT. Protein sequence: CASSVRQGSYNSPLHF.

This clone was detected a few times. The chain recombines TRBV25-1 with TRBJ2-5, with TRBD2 as a possible D gene (6 bases). The end of the DNA fits TRBJ2-7 better, so the J call may be wrong. Germline V gene lookup returns CDR1 MGHDK and CDR2 SYGVNS. This CDR3 comprises 16 residues. The CDR3 nucleotides are TGTGCCAGCAGTGCGTTATCAACGGGAGTGTCCTACGAGCAGTACTTC. It specifies CASSALSTGVSYEQYF.

This chain links TRBV19 with TRBJ1-1; 9 positions match TRBD1. The germline gives CDR1 LNHDA, CDR2 SQIVND (reference sequence). The trim removed 5 bases at V and 2 bases at J, leaving 9 bases unmatched. The CDR3 consists of 16 residues. The CDR3, as DNA: TGTGCCAGTAGTTTAAGCGGGACAGGGAGCAACACTGAAGCTTTCTTT. Its translation is CASSLSGTGSNTEAFF.

This clone showed up just a few times. V and J are TRBV6-1 and TRBJ1-6; D call uncertain. CDR3 size: 13 residues. Germline V gene data show CDR1 as MNHNS and CDR2 as SASEGT. Trimming removed 2 bases from V and 10 bases from J, with 9 bases in between. The CDR3 DNA sequence: TGTGCCAGCAGTGAAACCCCAAGATCACCCCTCCACTTT. Translation gives CASSETPRSPLHF.

Here the CDR3 reads CASSETTSAYTDTQYF. The CDR3, as DNA: TGTGCCAGCAGTGAAACGACTAGCGCGTACACAGATACGCAGTATTTT. The genes are TRBV2 and TRBJ2-3; TRBD2 agrees at 8 bases. The CDR3 totals 16 residues. Germline trimming cut 2 bases from V and 2 bases from J; bases unmatched to any gene: 6. Germline lookup yields CDR1 SNHLY and CDR2 FYNNEI.

This chain joins TRBV7-2 and TRBJ1-5; D possibly corresponds to TRBD1 (6 bases). This CDR3 comprises 14 residues. Germline loops: CDR1 SGHTA, CDR2 FQGNSA. V dropped 5 bases and J dropped 4 bases, with 12 bases sitting between them. In DNA form, the CDR3 reads TGTGCCAGCAGCGGGGGGGGGCCGAATCAGCCCCAGCATTTT. Translated, it gives CASSGGGPNQPQHF.

This clone was counted between two and nine times. Other nucleotide sequences from this sample produce the same CDR3. The genes are TRBV29-1 and TRBJ2-6; D is unresolved. This CDR3 region has 12 residues. Per the germline V gene, CDR1 is SQVTM and CDR2 is ANQGSEA. V dropped 2 bases and J dropped 4 bases, with 3 bases sitting between them. The CDR3 protein is CSVESGANVLTF. The CDR3 nucleotides read TGCAGCGTTGAAAGCGGGGCCAACGTCCTGACTTTC.

The V and J genes are TRBV11-2 and TRBJ1-1; a weak D match, TRBD1 (5 bases). Germline loops: CDR1 SGHAT, CDR2 FQNNGV. The V end was cut by 4 bases, the J end by 2 bases, with 11 bases between. This CDR3 has 14 amino acids. Here the CDR3 DNA reads TGTGCCAGCAGCTCGGGACCATCAAACACTGAAGCTTTCTTT. Translated: CASSSGPSNTEAFF.

CDR3 DNA sequence: TGTGCCAGCAGCAGGGCAGGGACAGATACGCAGTATTTT. This gives the protein CASSRAGTDTQYF. The rearrangement links TRBV5-6 to TRBJ2-3; D is possibly TRBD1 (5 bases). From germline, CDR1 is SGHDT and CDR2 YYEEEE. The V gene lost 4 bases and the J gene lost 3 bases, with 9 bases spanning the gap. The CDR3 is 13 residues long.

Worth noting for this clone: A much larger clone is a single base away; this may be a read error. This same CDR3 is encoded by further DNA sequences in the sample. The rearrangement uses TRBV11-2 and TRBJ2-6; D not certain. Germline V CDR1 and CDR2: SGHAT, FQNNGV. The CDR3 sequence is 13 residues long. Trimming took 5 bases from V and 1 from J, leaving 3 bases between them. The CDR3 protein is CASSPSGANVLTF. The CDR3 bases are TGTGCCAGCAGCCCTTCTGGGGCCAACGTCCTGACTTTC.

The genes are TRBV27 and TRBJ2-1, with 13 bases matching TRBD2. CDR3 size: 16 residues. J lost 9 bases, V lost 5 bases, and 10 bases had no gene match. Germline CDR1 reads MNHEY; CDR2 reads SMNVEV (reference sequence). In nucleotides, the CDR3 is TGTGCCAGCAGTCCCACTAGCGGGAGGGCCTTGGTTGAGCAGTTCTTC. Its translation is CASSPTSGRALVEQFF.

This clone was seen only once. The V and J genes are TRBV7-9 and TRBJ2-1, with unresolved D. The ends were cut back, 5 bases at V and 5 bases at J, with 16 bases in the middle. In germline, CDR1 is SEHNR, CDR2 FQNEAQ (reference sequence). The CDR3 length is 15 residues. The CDR3 sequence: CASSPRGTVHNEQFF. The CDR3 coding sequence is TGTGCCAGCAGCCCCCGCGGAACTGTTCACAATGAGCAGTTCTTC.

This chain joins TRBV7-2 and TRBJ1-5; possible D gene TRBD1, 5 bases. Germline CDR1 SGHTA, CDR2 FQGNSA. The ends were cut back, 4 bases at V and 2 bases at J, with 18 bases in the middle. CDR3 length: 17 residues. CDR3 in amino acids: CASSSTTQGVGNQPQHF. In nucleotides, the CDR3 is TGTGCCAGCAGCTCCACCACCCAAGGGGTCGGCAATCAGCCCCAGCATTTT.

Comment on this clone: The identical CDR3 is also encoded by other nucleotide sequences in the sample. CDR3 in DNA: TGTGCCTGGAGTCCCAGGGGCAATCAGCCCCAGCATTTT. This codes for CAWSPRGNQPQHF. V gene TRBV30 combines with J gene TRBJ1-5; maybe TRBD1 (5 bases). Germline V gene lookup returns CDR1 GTSNPN and CDR2 SVGIG (reference sequence). This CDR3 comprises 13 residues. The V end was cut by 2 bases, the J end by 2 bases, with 7 bases between.